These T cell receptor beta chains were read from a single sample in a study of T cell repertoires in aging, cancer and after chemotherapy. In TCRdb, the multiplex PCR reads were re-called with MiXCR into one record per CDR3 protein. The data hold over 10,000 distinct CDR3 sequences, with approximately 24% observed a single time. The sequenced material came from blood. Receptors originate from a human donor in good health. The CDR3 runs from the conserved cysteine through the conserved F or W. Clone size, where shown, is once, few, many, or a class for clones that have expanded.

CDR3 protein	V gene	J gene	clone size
CASYGGNEKLFF	TRBV19	TRBJ1-4	medium-sized
CATSRVNQPQHF	TRBV15	TRBJ1-5	-
CSFMGQSYNEQFF	TRBV29-1	TRBJ2-1	medium-sized
CSARDGTVHTEAFF	TRBV29-1	TRBJ1-1	-
CASIGLGQGAYNEQFF	TRBV7-9	TRBJ2-1	few
CAWSVLGLAASSDTQYF	TRBV30	TRBJ2-3	once
CASSTSGGAPYEQYF	TRBV7-3	TRBJ2-7	-
CASGPSAILNTEAFF	TRBV5-1	TRBJ1-1	-
CSATRGHNTIYF	TRBV20-1	TRBJ1-3	medium-sized
CASRLSGGGGTGELFF	TRBV6-5	TRBJ2-2	-
CASTQGANYNSPLHF	TRBV27	TRBJ1-6	few
CASSLVIPPGELFF	TRBV28	TRBJ2-2	-
CASRGRTSGNTIYF	TRBV6-6	TRBJ1-3	-
CSGGFGSTDTQYF	TRBV20-1	TRBJ2-3	-
CASEGLETEAFF	TRBV7-9	TRBJ1-1	few
CASSRTPVGEAFF	TRBV6-5	TRBJ1-1	few
CASIQLGGETQYF	TRBV6-5	TRBJ2-5	medium-sized
CASSLVTVQETQYF	TRBV13	TRBJ2-5	few
CASSFLRGEQFF	TRBV11-3	TRBJ2-1	-
CATSDPRNGNTEAFF	TRBV24-1	TRBJ1-1	few
CASSPPASTYEQYF	TRBV18	TRBJ2-7	-
CSARDRVQGGYTF	TRBV20-1	TRBJ1-2	medium-sized
CASSLGGPGLAAQYF	TRBV5-4	TRBJ2-5	-
CASTPDRFSGNTIYF	TRBV7-9	TRBJ1-3	-
CASSDSRAQAKNIQYF	TRBV6-1	TRBJ2-4	-
CAWRPQGAPNQHQHF	TRBV30	TRBJ1-5	-
CASSKIPSWSPSSTDTQYF	TRBV6-5	TRBJ2-3	few
CASSGGAGPLHF	TRBV10-1	TRBJ1-6	-
CAIRQDSGNTIYF	TRBV10-3	TRBJ1-3	-
CASNLTSSGNTIYF	TRBV21-1	TRBJ1-3	few
CASRRGQRTNTEAFF	TRBV27	TRBJ1-1	medium-sized
CASSAGQGAGYNEQFF	TRBV6-1	TRBJ2-1	medium-sized
CASSLLGDVQDTQYF	TRBV7-3	TRBJ2-3	few
CASSPLLTSGGYNEQFF	TRBV4-1	TRBJ2-1	-
CASSLGPSGDTQYF	TRBV12-3/TRBV12-4	TRBJ2-3	-
CASSLKGSRGYTF	TRBV5-6	TRBJ1-2	medium-sized
CASSKQGDDQPQHF	TRBV7-9	TRBJ1-5	few
CASSPTNQETQYF	TRBV18	TRBJ2-5	-
CASSRAASEKLFF	TRBV18	TRBJ1-4	once
CASRVPGQGPTEAFF	TRBV12-3/TRBV12-4	TRBJ1-1	few
CARCAGQSSYEQYF	TRBV25-1	TRBJ2-7	-
CSGWGQVLQETQYF	TRBV29-1	TRBJ2-5	medium-sized
CASSSRGENSPLHF	TRBV5-1	TRBJ1-6	few
CASSYPRGGHTGELFF	TRBV6-2/TRBV6-3	TRBJ2-2	few
CASSRSGQGTLELEKLFF	TRBV6-5	TRBJ1-4	-
CSGAQSEGETQYF	TRBV29-1	TRBJ2-5	medium-sized
CSARGVRDRGYNEQFF	TRBV20-1	TRBJ2-1	few
CASSRTLVGGMNTGELYF	TRBV19	TRBJ2-2	-
CASSLLDRGPSSGANVLTF	TRBV7-2	TRBJ2-6	few
CSARGERAVQPQHF	TRBV20-1	TRBJ1-5	few
CASTKGQGQPQHF	TRBV19	TRBJ1-5	-
CSAPRTGKETQYF	TRBV20-1	TRBJ2-5	-
CSVRWGLSLQETQYF	TRBV29-1	TRBJ2-5	-
CSGRDGANEKLFF	TRBV20-1	TRBJ1-4	-